Detailed here is one T cell receptor beta chain. This specimen belongs to a study of blood T cell repertoires in COVID-19. For the study at large: Sources were T cells, B-cell-depleted T cells, or PBMCs; the material itself was cDNA or gDNA.

Original data processing: Estimated nucleated cell counts came from reference gene primer amplification. The data were produced by immunoSEQ multiplex PCR, yet TCRdb's version contains in-frame clones alone and is incomplete. The V and J calls and clone size come from that table; D and trimming were worked out from the DNA. Of roughly 88,000 clones listed, around 90% are singletons. The sequencing sample was made of peripheral blood. The TCR originated in a woman aged 55-70 years with COVID-19, enrolled during active disease.

The CDR3 here is CASSGGSSYNSPLHF. CDR3 nucleotides: TGTGCCAGCAGTGGAGGGAGCTCCTATAATTCACCCCTCCACTTT. This chain links TRBV2 with TRBJ1-6; D gene ambiguous. Looked up from germline, CDR1 is SNHLY and CDR2 is FYNNEI. V was pared by 4 bases and J by 0 bases, with 7 bases between. The CDR3 totals 15 residues.